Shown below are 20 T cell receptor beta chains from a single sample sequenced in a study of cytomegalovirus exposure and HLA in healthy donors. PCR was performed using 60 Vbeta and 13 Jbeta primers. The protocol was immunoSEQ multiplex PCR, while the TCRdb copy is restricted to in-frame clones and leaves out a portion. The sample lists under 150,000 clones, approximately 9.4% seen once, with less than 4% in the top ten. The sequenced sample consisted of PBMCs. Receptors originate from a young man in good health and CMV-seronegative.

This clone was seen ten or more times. CDR3 nucleotide sequence: TGTGCCAGCAGCCAAGATCGGGAGGGCCAAGAGACCCAGTACTTC. Its protein is CASSQDREGQETQYF. This chain joins TRBV4-2 and TRBJ2-5, with TRBD2 matching over 8 bases. V lost 0 bases and J lost 1; bases outside the gene matches: 1. This CDR3 is 15 amino acids long. Germline values: CDR1 LGHNA, CDR2 YNFKEQ.

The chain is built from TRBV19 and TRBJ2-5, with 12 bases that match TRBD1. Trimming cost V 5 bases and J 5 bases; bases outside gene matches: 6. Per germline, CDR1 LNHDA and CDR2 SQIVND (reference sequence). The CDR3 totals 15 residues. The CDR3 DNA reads TGTGCCAGTAGTTCGTGGGACAGGGGGCCGGAGACCCAGTACTTC. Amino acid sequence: CASSSWDRGPETQYF.

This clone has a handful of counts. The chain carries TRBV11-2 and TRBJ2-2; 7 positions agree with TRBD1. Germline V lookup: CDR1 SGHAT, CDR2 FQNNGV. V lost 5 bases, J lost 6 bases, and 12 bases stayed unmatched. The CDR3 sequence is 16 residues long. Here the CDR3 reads CASSRGAYTGAGELFF. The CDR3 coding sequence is TGTGCCAGCAGCCGAGGGGCATACACAGGGGCCGGGGAGCTGTTTTTT.

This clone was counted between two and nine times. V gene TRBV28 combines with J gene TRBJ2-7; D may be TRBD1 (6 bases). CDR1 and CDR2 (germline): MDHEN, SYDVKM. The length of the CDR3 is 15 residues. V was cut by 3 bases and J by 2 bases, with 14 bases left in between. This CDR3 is CASSLVTGNPYEQYF. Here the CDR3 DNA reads TGTGCCAGCAGTTTGGTGACAGGTAATCCCTACGAGCAGTACTTC.

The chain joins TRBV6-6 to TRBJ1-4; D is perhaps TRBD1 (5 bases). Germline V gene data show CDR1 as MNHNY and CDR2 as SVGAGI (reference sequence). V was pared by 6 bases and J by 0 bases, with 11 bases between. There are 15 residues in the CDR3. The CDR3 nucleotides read TGTGCCAGCAGAAACAGGCACGCAACTAATGAAAAACTGTTTTTT. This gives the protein CASRNRHATNEKLFF.

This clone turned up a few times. The CDR3 loop reads CASRLSGSIPIQFF. CDR3 bases: TGTGCCAGCAGGTTAAGCGGGAGTATCCCAATCCAGTTCTTC. This rearrangement joins TRBV14 to TRBJ2-1; 8 nucleotides match TRBD2. Germline trimming cut 6 bases from V and 13 bases from J; bases unmatched to any gene: 14. There are 14 residues in the CDR3. Germline V gene data show CDR1 as SGHDN and CDR2 as FVKESK.

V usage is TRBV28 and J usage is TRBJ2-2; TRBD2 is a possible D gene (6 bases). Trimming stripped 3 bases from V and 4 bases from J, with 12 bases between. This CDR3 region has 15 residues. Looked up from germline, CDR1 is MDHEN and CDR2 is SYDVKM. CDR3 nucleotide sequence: TGTGCCAGCAGTTTGACGGGAGTCGTCACCGGGGAGCTGTTTTTT. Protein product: CASSLTGVVTGELFF.

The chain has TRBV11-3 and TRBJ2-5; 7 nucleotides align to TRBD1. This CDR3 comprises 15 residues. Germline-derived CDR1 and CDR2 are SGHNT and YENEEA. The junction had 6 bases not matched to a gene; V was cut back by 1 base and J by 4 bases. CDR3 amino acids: CASSLVSRQGETQYF. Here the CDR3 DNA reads TGTGCCAGCAGCTTAGTGTCCCGACAGGGAGAGACCCAGTACTTC.

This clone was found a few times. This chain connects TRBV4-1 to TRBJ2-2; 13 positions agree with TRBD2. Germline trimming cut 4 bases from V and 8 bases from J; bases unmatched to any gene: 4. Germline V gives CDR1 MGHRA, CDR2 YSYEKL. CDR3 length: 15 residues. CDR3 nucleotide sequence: TGCGCCAGCAGCCGGACTAGCGGGAGTATAGGGGAGCTGTTTTTT. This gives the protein CASSRTSGSIGELFF.

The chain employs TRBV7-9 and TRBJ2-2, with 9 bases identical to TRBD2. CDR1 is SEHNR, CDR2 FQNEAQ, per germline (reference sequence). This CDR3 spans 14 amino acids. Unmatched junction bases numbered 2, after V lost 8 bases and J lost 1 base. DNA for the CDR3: TGTGCCAGCGAGACTAGCGGGAACACCGGGGAGCTGTTTTTT. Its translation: CASETSGNTGELFF.

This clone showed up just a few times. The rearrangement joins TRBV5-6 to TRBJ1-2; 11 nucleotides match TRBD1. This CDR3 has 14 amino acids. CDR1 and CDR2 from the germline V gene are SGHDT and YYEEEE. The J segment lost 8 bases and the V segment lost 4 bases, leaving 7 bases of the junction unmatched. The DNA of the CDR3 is TGTGCCAGCAGCCCCGGACAGGGGGCGAGGGGCTACACCTTC. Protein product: CASSPGQGARGYTF.

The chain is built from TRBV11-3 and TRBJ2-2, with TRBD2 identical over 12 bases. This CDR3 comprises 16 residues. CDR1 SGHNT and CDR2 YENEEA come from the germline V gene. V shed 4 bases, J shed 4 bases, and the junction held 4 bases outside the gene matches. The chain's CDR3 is CASSSWTSGTTGELFF. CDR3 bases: TGTGCCAGCAGCTCGTGGACTAGCGGGACCACCGGGGAGCTGTTTTTT.

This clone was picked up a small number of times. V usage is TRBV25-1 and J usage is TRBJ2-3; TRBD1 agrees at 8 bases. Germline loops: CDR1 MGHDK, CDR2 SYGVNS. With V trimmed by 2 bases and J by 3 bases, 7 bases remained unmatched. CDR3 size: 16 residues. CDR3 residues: CASSESSGGRTDTQYF. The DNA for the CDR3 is TGTGCCAGCAGTGAAAGTTCAGGGGGCAGGACAGATACGCAGTATTTT.

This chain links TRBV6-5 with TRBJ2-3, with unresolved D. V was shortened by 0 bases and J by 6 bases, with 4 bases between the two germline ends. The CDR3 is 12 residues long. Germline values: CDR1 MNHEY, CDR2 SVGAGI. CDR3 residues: CASSYSRDTQYF. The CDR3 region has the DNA TGTGCCAGCAGTTACTCGAGGGATACGCAGTATTTT.

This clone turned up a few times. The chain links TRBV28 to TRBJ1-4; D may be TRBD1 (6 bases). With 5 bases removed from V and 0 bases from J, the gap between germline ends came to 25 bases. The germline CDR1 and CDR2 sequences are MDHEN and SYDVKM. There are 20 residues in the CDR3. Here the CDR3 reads CASSGHRERRRVATNEKLFF. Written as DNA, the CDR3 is TGTGCCAGCAGTGGACACAGGGAAAGGCGTAGGGTAGCAACTAATGAAAAACTGTTTTTT.

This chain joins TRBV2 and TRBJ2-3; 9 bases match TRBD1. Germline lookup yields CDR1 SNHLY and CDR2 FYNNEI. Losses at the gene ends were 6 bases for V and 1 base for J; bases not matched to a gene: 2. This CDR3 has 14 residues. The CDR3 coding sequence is TGTGCCAGCAGCAGGGACAGGGGCACAGATACGCAGTATTTT. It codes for CASSRDRGTDTQYF.

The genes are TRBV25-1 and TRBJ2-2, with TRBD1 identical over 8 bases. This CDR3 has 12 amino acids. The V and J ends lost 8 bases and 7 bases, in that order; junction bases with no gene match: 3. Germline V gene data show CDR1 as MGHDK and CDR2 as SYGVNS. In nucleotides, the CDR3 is TGTGCCAGCTTGACAGGGGTCGGGGAGCTGTTTTTT. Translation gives CASLTGVGELFF. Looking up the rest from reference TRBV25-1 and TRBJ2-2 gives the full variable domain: EADIYQTPRYLVIGTGKKITLECSQTMGHDKMYWYQQDPGMELHLIHYSYGVNSTEKGDLSSESTVSRIRTEHFPLTLESARPSHTSQYLCASLTGVGELFFGEGSRLTVL.

The CDR3 nucleotides are TGTGCCTGGAGTACTAGAAACACCATATATTTT. Residues: CAWSTRNTIYF. This rearrangement joins TRBV30 to TRBJ1-3; D is uncertain. CDR1 is GTSNPN, CDR2 SVGIG, per germline (reference sequence). This CDR3 comprises 11 residues. V was clipped by 2 bases and J by 5 bases, with 4 bases between them. Complete variable domain (other parts from reference TRBV30 and TRBJ1-3): SQTIHQWPATLVQPVGSPLSLECTVEGTSNPNLYWYRQAAGRGLQLLFYSVGIGQISSEVPQNLSASRPQDRQFILSSKKLLLSDSGFYLCAWSTRNTIYFGEGSWLTVV.

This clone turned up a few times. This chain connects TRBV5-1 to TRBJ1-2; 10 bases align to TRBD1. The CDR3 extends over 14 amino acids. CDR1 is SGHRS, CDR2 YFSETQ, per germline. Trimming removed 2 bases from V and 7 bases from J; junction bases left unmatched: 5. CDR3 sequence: CASSFDRGLFGYTF. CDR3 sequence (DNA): TGCGCCAGCAGCTTCGACAGGGGGCTTTTTGGCTACACCTTC.

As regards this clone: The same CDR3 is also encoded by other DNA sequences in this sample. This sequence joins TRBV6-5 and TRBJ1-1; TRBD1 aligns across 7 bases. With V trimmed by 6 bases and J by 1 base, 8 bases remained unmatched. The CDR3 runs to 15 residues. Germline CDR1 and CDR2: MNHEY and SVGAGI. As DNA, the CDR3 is TGTGCCAGCAGCTCCCCGGGACAGAAGAACACTGAAGCTTTCTTT. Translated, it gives CASSSPGQKNTEAFF.